The 23 T cell receptor beta chains below all came from one sample that was sequenced in a study of T cell clonotyping in hematopoietic cell transplantation. Profiled with immunoSEQ multiplex PCR; TCRdb holds only in-frame clones, not every one. The table includes 25,000 to 30,000 clones, 80% to 90% detected once. As to time point: recipient sample about 28 days before transplant, after cytoreduction. The sequencing here drew on peripheral blood mononuclear cells, taken before stem cell transplant. These receptors were obtained from a woman aged 60-75 years with acute myeloid leukemia. Some clones in this sample may be carry-over from other donors' samples.

The chain has TRBV4-3 and TRBJ1-2; TRBD1 aligns across 8 bases. V trimming: 2 bases; J trimming: 7 bases; junction bases outside the gene matches: 6. The CDR3 is 14 residues long. The germline V gene has CDR1 LGHNA and CDR2 YSLEER. The DNA of the CDR3 is TGCGCCAGCAGCCAACCGGACAGGGATATTGGCTACACCTTC. Translated, it gives CASSQPDRDIGYTF.

The chain has TRBV11-2 and TRBJ2-7; 7 bases line up with TRBD2. V was pared by 3 bases and J by 4 bases, with 9 bases of the junction left unmatched. This CDR3 region has 15 residues. Germline CDR1 and CDR2: SGHAT and FQNNGV. CDR3 bases: TGTGCCAGCAGCTTGGGTTTAGGGAGGGAGTACGAGCAGTACTTC. Its translation is CASSLGLGREYEQYF.

V gene TRBV10-3 combines with J gene TRBJ2-1; unclear D gene. The CDR3 runs to 12 residues. The germline V and J ends were trimmed by 6 bases and 1 base, with 4 bases remaining between them. Germline CDR1 is ENHRY and CDR2 is SYGVKD. As DNA, the CDR3 is TGTGCCATCAGCGCGTCCTACAATGAGCAGTTCTTC. Translating gives CAISASYNEQFF.

The rearrangement uses TRBV11-2 and TRBJ2-5, with 7 bases lining up with TRBD2. CDR3 length: 14 amino acids. Looked up from germline, CDR1 is SGHAT and CDR2 is FQNNGV. Trimming at V came to 5 bases and at J to 4 bases, leaving 7 bases not matched to a gene. The CDR3 DNA follows: TGTGCCAGCAGCCCTCTCAAGCGGGGAGAGACCCAGTACTTC. Protein: CASSPLKRGETQYF.

The CDR3 is CASRRDRRNTEAFF. CDR3 coding DNA: TGTGCCAGCAGGCGGGACAGGCGGAACACTGAAGCTTTCTTT. J is TRBJ1-1 and V is TRBV5-6, with TRBD1 matching 8 bases. This CDR3 is built from 14 residues. The V segment lost 5 bases and the J segment 1 base; nucleotides outside the gene matches: 4. Germline values: CDR1 SGHDT, CDR2 YYEEEE.

The chain has TRBV9 and TRBJ2-7; 7 nucleotides line up with TRBD2. CDR1 is SGDLS and CDR2 is YYNGEE in the germline V gene. The CDR3 sequence is 15 residues long. The trim removed 0 bases at V and 2 bases at J, leaving 5 bases unmatched. CDR3 sequence: CASSVGLADTYEQYF. CDR3 DNA: TGTGCCAGCAGCGTAGGTCTAGCGGACACCTACGAGCAGTACTTC.

The chain recombines TRBV6-1 with TRBJ2-7; the D gene is possibly TRBD2 (5 bases). The CDR3 loop spans 14 amino acids. Per germline, CDR1 MNHNS and CDR2 SASEGT. Trimming took 7 bases from V and 5 from J, leaving 18 bases between them. The CDR3 DNA reads as TGTGCCAGCAACCTCTTAAGGGAGTTTGACGAGCAGTACTTC. The encoded protein is CASNLLREFDEQYF.

This clone was counted a few times. The V call is TRBV6-4, the J call TRBJ1-2, with 7 positions matching TRBD1. Germline assignment: CDR1 MRHNA and CDR2 SNTAGT. The CDR3 spans 16 residues. The junction had 11 bases not matched to a gene; V was cut back by 2 bases and J by 5 bases. CDR3 protein: CASSDSWTGQIYGYTF. Written as DNA, the CDR3 is TGTGCCAGCAGTGACAGCTGGACAGGCCAGATATATGGCTACACCTTC.

This clone showed up just once. V is TRBV2 and J is TRBJ2-7, with D possibly matching TRBD1 (7 bases). CDR3 length: 14 residues. Germline-derived CDR1 and CDR2 are SNHLY and FYNNEI. With 2 bases removed from V and 2 bases from J, the gap between germline ends came to 10 bases. The CDR3 is CASSERGTAYEQYF. The CDR3 bases are TGTGCCAGCAGTGAACGGGGGACAGCCTACGAGCAGTACTTC.

The chain employs TRBV27 and TRBJ2-3; 10 bases align to TRBD2. V lost 5 bases and J lost 0; bases outside the gene matches: 2. There are 15 residues in the CDR3. Germline CDR1 reads MNHEY; CDR2 reads SMNVEV (reference sequence). This CDR3 is CASSVSGRSTDTQYF. The DNA of the CDR3 is TGTGCCAGCAGTGTTAGCGGGAGGAGCACAGATACGCAGTATTTT.

A single count supports this clone. CDR3 amino acids: CASSLGGGYEQYF. CDR3 DNA: TGTGCCAGCAGCTTAGGGGGGGGCTACGAGCAGTACTTC. The gene calls are TRBV7-8 and TRBJ2-7; 7 bases align to TRBD2. V trimming: 1 base; J trimming: 3 bases; junction bases outside the gene matches: 0. The V gene's germline CDR1 is SGHVS and CDR2 FQNEAQ. This CDR3 region has 13 residues.

The chain has TRBV6-5 and TRBJ1-1; weak D call: TRBD1 (6 bases). V lost 7 bases to trimming and J lost 5 bases, with 17 bases between them. The CDR3 loop spans 14 amino acids. In germline, CDR1 is MNHEY, CDR2 SVGAGI. The CDR3 DNA follows: TGTGCCAGCACGTCCTCGGGGGGGCGGACTGAAGCTTTCTTT. It specifies CASTSSGGRTEAFF.

This clone occurred once. This chain connects TRBV19 to TRBJ1-2; 7 nucleotides agree with TRBD1. V shed 5 bases and J 5 bases; nucleotides not matched to a gene: 5. Germline V gene data show CDR1 as LNHDA and CDR2 as SQIVND (reference sequence). CDR3 length: 13 amino acids. The CDR3 loop is CASSPSTGYGYTF. The CDR3 bases are TGTGCCAGTAGTCCGTCGACAGGGTATGGCTACACCTTC.

This clone appeared once. The V and J genes are TRBV5-6 and TRBJ1-6; D might be TRBD1 (5 bases). The CDR3 length is 16 residues. V lost 0 bases to trimming and J lost 6 bases, with 13 bases between them. Germline V CDR1 and CDR2: SGHDT, YYEEEE. Written as DNA, the CDR3 is TGTGCCAGCAGCTTGGGGTGGAGCGGGGGTAATTCACCCCTCCACTTT. Protein sequence: CASSLGWSGGNSPLHF.

Turning to this clone: The identical CDR3 is also encoded by other nucleotide sequences in the sample. The V and J genes are TRBV4-1 and TRBJ2-7, with D unclear. Deletions cut 0 bases from V and 7 bases from J, with 4 bases between. This CDR3 is 11 amino acids long. CDR1 is MGHRA, CDR2 YSYEKL, per germline. This CDR3 is CASSQDSEQYF. CDR3 in DNA: TGCGCCAGCAGCCAAGATTCGGAGCAGTACTTC.

Only one count was recorded for this clone. The rearrangement uses TRBV5-6 and TRBJ1-2, with 7 bases lining up with TRBD1. Per the germline V gene, CDR1 is SGHDT and CDR2 is YYEEEE. This CDR3 region has 14 residues. With V trimmed by 0 bases and J by 4 bases, 3 bases remained unmatched. The CDR3 DNA is TGTGCCAGCAGCTTGGCCGGGACAGTCTATGGCTACACCTTC. Protein: CASSLAGTVYGYTF.

This chain uses TRBV28 with TRBJ2-5, with 10 bases fitting TRBD2. Germline lookup yields CDR1 MDHEN and CDR2 SYDVKM. Germline trimming cut 5 bases from V and 5 bases from J; bases unmatched to any gene: 14. This CDR3 has 17 residues. This CDR3 is CASSTLRRSGREETQYF. The CDR3 DNA reads as TGTGCCAGCAGTACCCTCCGGCGCAGCGGGAGGGAGGAGACCCAGTACTTC.

This sequence joins TRBV7-9 and TRBJ1-5, with TRBD1 identical over 9 bases. The CDR3 has 15 amino acids. Germline V gives CDR1 SEHNR, CDR2 FQNEAQ (reference sequence). V trimming: 5 bases; J trimming: 6 bases; junction bases outside the gene matches: 8. CDR3 bases: TGTGCCAGCAGCCCCATGACAGGGGGAAGTCAGCCCCAGCATTTT. Translated: CASSPMTGGSQPQHF.

V gene TRBV15 combines with J gene TRBJ2-7, with D perhaps TRBD1 or TRBD2 (5 bases each). Germline V gene lookup returns CDR1 LNHNV and CDR2 YYDKDF (reference sequence). The CDR3 length is 15 residues. With 4 bases removed from V and 3 bases from J, the gap between germline ends came to 16 bases. Written as DNA, the CDR3 is TGTGCCACCAGCAACACCCGGGACCTCGTCTACGAGCAGTACTTC. It codes for CATSNTRDLVYEQYF.

The rearrangement joins TRBV5-1 to TRBJ2-3; 10 nucleotides align to TRBD1. The J segment lost 1 base and the V segment lost 3 bases, leaving 5 bases of the junction unmatched. From germline, CDR1 is SGHRS and CDR2 YFSETQ. The CDR3 is made up of 16 amino acids. The CDR3 nucleotides are TGCGCCAGCAGCTCCCGAGGACAGGGGGGCACAGATACGCAGTATTTT. This sequence encodes CASSSRGQGGTDTQYF.

This chain links TRBV4-3 with TRBJ2-7, with TRBD2 identical over 7 bases. Germline CDR1 and CDR2: LGHNA and YSLEER. This CDR3 region has 15 residues. Unmatched junction bases numbered 5, after V lost 0 bases and J lost 3 bases. The CDR3: CASSQDRGVYYEQYF. In DNA, the CDR3 is TGCGCCAGCAGCCAAGATCGGGGGGTTTACTACGAGCAGTACTTC.

The chain combines TRBV27 with TRBJ1-5, with D unclear. The CDR3 sequence is 16 residues long. Trimming left V 2 bases short and J 0 bases short, with 11 bases between. Germline CDR1 and CDR2: MNHEY and SMNVEV (reference sequence). The CDR3 spells CASSLKEPGSNQPQHF. CDR3 in DNA: TGTGCCAGCAGTTTAAAAGAACCGGGTAGCAATCAGCCCCAGCATTTT.

The chain carries TRBV9 and TRBJ1-6, with 7 bases matching TRBD1. The CDR3 totals 15 residues. Trimming removed 2 bases from V and 3 bases from J; junction bases left unmatched: 2. CDR1 is SGDLS, CDR2 YYNGEE, per germline. The DNA of the CDR3 is TGTGCCAGCAGCGTGGGACAGTACTATAATTCACCCCTCCACTTT. This codes for CASSVGQYYNSPLHF.